Following are 29 T cell receptor beta chains from one sample sequenced in a study of blood T cells in healthy people across ages. Then a second PCR, running about 6 to 11 cycles, was carried out with a sample-barcoded 5' primer and a J-beta primer mix. TCRdb processed the 5' RACE reads anew with MiXCR; each CDR3 protein has one entry. This table has about 640,000 distinct CDR3 sequences, 45% to 65% appearing once. Sequenced input: blood. The receptors were gathered from a man in his 60s in good health.

V usage is TRBV5-1 and J usage is TRBJ2-1, with 7 bases matching TRBD1. The CDR3 has 16 residues. Unmatched junction bases numbered 5, after V lost 2 bases and J lost 0 bases. The germline V gene encodes CDR1 SGHRS and CDR2 YFSETQ. CDR3 sequence reads: CASSLETGYSYNEQFF. The CDR3 DNA reads TGCGCCAGCAGCTTAGAGACAGGGTACTCCTACAATGAGCAGTTCTTC.

This chain joins TRBV29-1 and TRBJ2-3, with D uncertain. The CDR3 runs to 15 residues. Germline-derived CDR1 and CDR2 are SQVTM and ANQGSEA. Trimming removed 2 bases from V and 1 base from J, with 13 bases in between. The chain's CDR3 is CSVEPQTGGTDTQYF. Here the CDR3 DNA reads TGCAGCGTTGAACCCCAGACTGGGGGCACAGATACGCAGTATTTT.

This clonotype was seen just once. The chain uses TRBV6-6 and TRBJ1-6; D is ambiguous. V lost 6 bases and J 0 bases, leaving 15 bases between the germline ends. Germline V gene sequence: CDR1 MNHNY, CDR2 SVGAGI (reference sequence). The CDR3 loop spans 17 amino acids. CDR3 protein: CASRRRGGSSYNSPLHF. CDR3 DNA: TGTGCCAGCAGACGCAGAGGCGGCAGCTCCTATAATTCACCCCTCCACTTT.

The rearrangement uses TRBV27 and TRBJ2-7, with D perhaps matching TRBD2 (5 bases). This CDR3 is built from 12 residues. Trimming left V 9 bases short and J 4 bases short, with 13 bases between. Germline CDR1 MNHEY, CDR2 SMNVEV (reference sequence). CDR3 DNA: TGTGCCAGGGCAGTGGGAGAGTACGAGCAGTACTTC. Its protein is CARAVGEYEQYF.

The rearrangement uses TRBV5-1 and TRBJ1-2; the match to TRBD1 covers 7 bases. CDR1 and CDR2 (germline): SGHRS, YFSETQ. The CDR3 consists of 12 residues. V was clipped by 2 bases and J by 8 bases; unmatched bases: 3. The CDR3 DNA sequence: TGCGCCAGCAGCTTTGACAGGGACGGCTACACCTTC. Its protein product is CASSFDRDGYTF.

This clonotype was seen ten or more times. This chain links TRBV29-1 with TRBJ2-7, with D possibly matching TRBD2 (7 bases). V lost 5 bases to trimming and J lost 5 bases, with 13 bases between them. Germline V gives CDR1 SQVTM, CDR2 ANQGSEA. CDR3 size: 12 residues. The DNA of the CDR3 is TGCAGCGTTCGGGGGGCAAAAAACGAGCAGTACTTC. It specifies CSVRGAKNEQYF.

The DNA for the CDR3 is TGCGCCAGCAGCCAAGTTGGGACAGCCTACAATGAGCAGTTCTTC. This codes for CASSQVGTAYNEQFF. V gene TRBV4-1 combines with J gene TRBJ2-1, with 7 bases aligning to TRBD1. This CDR3 region has 15 residues. CDR1 MGHRA and CDR2 YSYEKL come from the germline V gene. With V trimmed by 1 base and J by 2 bases, 2 bases remained unmatched.

This chain joins TRBV10-1 and TRBJ2-3; 9 bases are shared with TRBD1. The CDR3 spans 15 residues. The germline gives CDR1 WNHNN, CDR2 SYGVQD (reference sequence). Losses at the gene ends were 2 bases for V and 4 bases for J; bases not matched to a gene: 4. The CDR3 DNA sequence: TGCGCCAGCAGTGAGGGACAGGGGATAGCAGATACGCAGTATTTT. Amino acids: CASSEGQGIADTQYF.

This chain uses TRBV18 with TRBJ1-2; perhaps TRBD1 as D (6 bases). Germline V lookup: CDR1 KGHSH, CDR2 LQKENI. The CDR3 spans 13 residues. The V gene lost 5 bases and the J gene lost 8 bases, with 15 bases spanning the gap. CDR3 nucleotide sequence: TGTGCCAGCTCAACGGGGACAATAGTCGGCTACACCTTC. Its protein is CASSTGTIVGYTF. The whole variable domain, remainder taken from reference TRBV18 and TRBJ1-2, is NAGVMQNPRHLVRRRGQEARLRCSPMKGHSHVYWYRQLPEEGLKFMVYLQKENIIDESGMPKERFSAEFPKEGPSILRIQQVVRGDSAAYFCASSTGTIVGYTFGSGTRLTVV.

The chain links TRBV6-5 to TRBJ1-2; D is undetermined. Looked up from germline, CDR1 is MNHEY and CDR2 is SVGAGI. V lost 4 bases, J lost 4 bases, and 13 bases lay in between. The CDR3 runs 14 residues. The CDR3, as DNA: TGTGCCAGCAGTTCCGCAAGGACTGCCTATGGCTACACCTTC. Protein product: CASSSARTAYGYTF.

This chain joins TRBV20-1 and TRBJ2-1, with 7 bases aligning to TRBD2. Germline V gene lookup returns CDR1 DFQATT and CDR2 SNEGSKA (reference sequence). V lost 5 bases, J lost 3 bases, and 4 bases stayed unmatched. CDR3 length: 13 amino acids. CDR3 residues: CSAGLAVYNEQFF. CDR3 DNA: TGCAGTGCTGGTCTAGCGGTCTACAATGAGCAGTTCTTC.

The V and J genes are TRBV28 and TRBJ2-4; D may be TRBD1 or TRBD2 (7 bases each). Trimming cost V 6 bases and J 0 bases, with 18 bases left between them. The CDR3 contains 17 residues. The germline V gene has CDR1 MDHEN and CDR2 SYDVKM. The CDR3 bases are TGTGCCAGCAGCCTACGGTCAGGGGGGGAAGCCAAAAACATTCAGTACTTC. It yields the protein CASSLRSGGEAKNIQYF. The full variable domain, in which reference TRBV28 and TRBJ2-4 provide the parts outside the CDR3, is DVKVTQSSRYLVKRTGEKVFLECVQDMDHENMFWYRQDPGLGLRLIYFSYDVKMKEKGDIPEGYSVSREKKERFSLILESASTNQTSMYLCASSLRSGGEAKNIQYFGAGTRLSVL.

This clonotype has a handful of counts. The chain carries TRBV20-1 and TRBJ2-7; D possibly corresponds to TRBD2 (6 bases). From germline, CDR1 is DFQATT and CDR2 SNEGSKA (reference sequence). V dropped 1 base and J dropped 4 bases, with 20 bases sitting between them. The CDR3 loop spans 16 amino acids. CDR3 DNA: TGCAGTGCTAGAGCCCTAGACGCGGGGCCGGTTTACGAGCAGTACTTC. It specifies CSARALDAGPVYEQYF.

The V call is TRBV20-1, the J call TRBJ1-6; 10 positions match TRBD1. Germline trimming cut 0 bases from V and 2 bases from J; bases unmatched to any gene: 7. CDR1 is DFQATT and CDR2 is SNEGSKA in the germline V gene (reference sequence). The CDR3 has 18 amino acids. The CDR3 region is CSARDPRTGGTYNSPLHF. The CDR3 nucleotides are TGCAGTGCTAGAGACCCAAGGACAGGGGGGACCTATAATTCACCCCTCCACTTT.

Written as DNA, the CDR3 is TGCGCCAGCAGCCACGACAGGGCGCAGGAAAAACTGTTTTTT. The encoded protein is CASSHDRAQEKLFF. The chain combines TRBV4-1 with TRBJ1-4; 7 nucleotides agree with TRBD1. Unmatched junction bases numbered 6, after V lost 3 bases and J lost 8 bases. Germline loops: CDR1 MGHRA, CDR2 YSYEKL. The CDR3 is made up of 14 amino acids.

This clonotype was observed at least ten times. V and J are TRBV6-5 and TRBJ2-2; TRBD1 matches 12 bases. Germline assignment: CDR1 MNHEY and CDR2 SVGAGI. Trimming removed 6 bases from V and 6 bases from J; junction bases left unmatched: 5. This CDR3 has 15 residues. CDR3 in amino acids: CASSRDRGLPGELFF. CDR3 bases: TGTGCCAGCAGCCGGGACAGGGGGCTTCCCGGGGAGCTGTTTTTT.

J is TRBJ2-5 and V is TRBV5-8; TRBD1 is a possible D gene (6 bases). The CDR3 totals 12 residues. Germline-derived CDR1 and CDR2 are SGHTS and YDEGEE. Trimming shortened V by 3 bases and J by 9 bases, and 12 bases separated the two germline ends. This CDR3 is CASSWGQLAQYF. The CDR3 DNA is TGTGCCAGCAGCTGGGGGCAGCTGGCCCAGTACTTC.

V is TRBV5-1 and J is TRBJ2-5, with D possibly matching TRBD1 (6 bases). Germline CDR1 is SGHRS and CDR2 is YFSETQ. V was shortened by 8 bases and J by 2 bases, with 16 bases between the two germline ends. The CDR3 length is 14 residues. Here the CDR3 reads CASRILGTQETQYF. CDR3 nucleotides: TGCGCCAGTCGGATACTTGGGACACAAGAGACCCAGTACTTC. Drawing the rest from reference TRBV5-1 and TRBJ2-5, the complete variable domain is KAGVTQTPRYLIKTRGQQVTLSCSPISGHRSVSWYQQTPGQGLQFLFEYFSETQRNKGNFPGRFSGRQFSNSRSEMNVSTLELGDSALYLCASRILGTQETQYFGPGTRLLVL.

The rearrangement uses TRBV7-9 and TRBJ2-4; TRBD1 agrees at 8 bases. The J call is in doubt because the DNA end fits TRBJ2-7 better. This CDR3 contains 15 residues. Germline values: CDR1 SEHNR, CDR2 FQNEAQ (reference sequence). The DNA for the CDR3 is TGTGCCAGCAGCTTATCCGGGACAGGAAACTACGAGCAGTACTTC. Translation gives CASSLSGTGNYEQYF.

This clonotype was seen a few times. The CDR3, as DNA: TGTGCCAGCAGTTGGGACAGCGGGGGGGCTGTTGAGCAGTTCTTC. This encodes CASSWDSGGAVEQFF. The chain has TRBV27 and TRBJ2-1, with 10 bases matching TRBD2. This CDR3 region has 15 residues. J gave up 9 bases and V 4 bases, and 9 bases lay outside the gene matches. In germline, CDR1 is MNHEY, CDR2 SMNVEV (reference sequence).

The J gene is TRBJ2-5, the V gene TRBV24-1, with D possibly called TRBD1 or TRBD2 (5 bases each). Trimming cost V 4 bases and J 1 base, with 9 bases left between them. This CDR3 is 14 amino acids long. The V gene's germline CDR1 is KGHDR and CDR2 SFDVKD. Written as DNA, the CDR3 is TGTGCCACCAGTGACCCAGGGACCCAAGAGACCCAGTACTTC. Translating gives CATSDPGTQETQYF.

The V gene is TRBV12-3 or TRBV12-4, the J gene TRBJ1-2; the D gene is possibly TRBD1 (6 bases). The CDR3 covers 12 residues. V was shortened by 6 bases and J by 8 bases, with 13 bases between the two germline ends. CDR3 loop: CASRNLGGGYTF. CDR3 nucleotides: TGTGCCAGCAGAAATCTAGGGGGGGGCTACACCTTC.

This sequence joins TRBV20-1 and TRBJ2-6; 7 bases agree with TRBD1. Germline CDR1 DFQATT, CDR2 SNEGSKA (reference sequence). This CDR3 spans 16 amino acids. The J segment lost 2 bases and the V segment lost 6 bases, leaving 10 bases of the junction unmatched. CDR3 nucleotides: TGCAGTGCGGGGGCGACAGGGCTTGCTGGGGCCAACGTCCTGACTTTC. Its translation is CSAGATGLAGANVLTF.

A single count supports this clonotype. The chain is built from TRBV10-2 and TRBJ2-7; D gene uncertain. The J call may be mistaken, given a closer DNA end match to TRBJ2-5. CDR3 size: 12 residues. Per the germline V gene, CDR1 is WSHSY and CDR2 is SAAADI. The CDR3 DNA reads TGCGCCAGCAGTGATGGGGAAGAGACCCAGTACTTC. Translated: CASSDGEETQYF.

This sequence joins TRBV9 and TRBJ2-3, with 8 bases aligning to TRBD2. V was pared by 0 bases and J by 4 bases, with 7 bases of the junction left unmatched. The CDR3 has 16 amino acids. Germline CDR1 is SGDLS and CDR2 is YYNGEE. The DNA for the CDR3 is TGTGCCAGCAGCGTAGGGGCTAGCGGGTTACCAGATACGCAGTATTTT. It yields the protein CASSVGASGLPDTQYF.

Only a few counts were recorded for this clonotype. This chain connects TRBV7-9 to TRBJ2-5; perhaps TRBD2 as D (6 bases). Germline CDR1 SEHNR, CDR2 FQNEAQ (reference sequence). V was pared by 5 bases and J by 1 base, with 14 bases between. The CDR3 extends over 15 amino acids. CDR3 nucleotides: TGTGCCAGCAGCCGGGGAGGACTGGCCCAAGAGACCCAGTACTTC. Protein sequence: CASSRGGLAQETQYF. The complete variable domain, with remaining parts taken from reference TRBV7-9 and TRBJ2-5, reads DTGVSQNPRHKITKRGQNVTFRCDPISEHNRLYWYRQTLGQGPEFLTYFQNEAQLEKSRLLSDRFSAERPKGSFSTLEIQRTEQGDSAMYLCASSRGGLAQETQYFGPGTRLLVL.

This clonotype was counted at least ten times. The chain joins TRBV20-1 to TRBJ2-7; 16 positions match TRBD2. The germline CDR1 and CDR2 sequences are DFQATT and SNEGSKA (reference sequence). The CDR3 covers 16 residues. Germline trimming cut 5 bases from V and 5 bases from J; bases unmatched to any gene: 9. DNA of the CDR3: TGCAGTGCTGCCGGGACTAGCGGGGGGGCCTTCGACGAGCAGTACTTC. This encodes CSAAGTSGGAFDEQYF.

V is TRBV3-1 and J is TRBJ2-1; TRBD2 matches at 7 bases. CDR1 LGHDT and CDR2 YNNKEL come from the germline V gene (reference sequence). Trimming cost V 1 base and J 4 bases; bases outside gene matches: 10. This CDR3 has 17 residues. The CDR3, as DNA: TGTGCCAGCAGCCAAGGCGGACTAGGAGGCCCTTACAATGAGCAGTTCTTC. Encoded protein: CASSQGGLGGPYNEQFF.

The chain links TRBV25-1 to TRBJ1-1, with D possibly TRBD1 on 5 matching bases. This CDR3 comprises 14 residues. The germline V gene has CDR1 MGHDK and CDR2 SYGVNS. V lost 1 base and J 6 bases, leaving 12 bases between the germline ends. The chain's CDR3 is CASSESEGRSEAFF. Written as DNA, the CDR3 is TGTGCCAGCAGTGAATCTGAGGGACGATCTGAAGCTTTCTTT.